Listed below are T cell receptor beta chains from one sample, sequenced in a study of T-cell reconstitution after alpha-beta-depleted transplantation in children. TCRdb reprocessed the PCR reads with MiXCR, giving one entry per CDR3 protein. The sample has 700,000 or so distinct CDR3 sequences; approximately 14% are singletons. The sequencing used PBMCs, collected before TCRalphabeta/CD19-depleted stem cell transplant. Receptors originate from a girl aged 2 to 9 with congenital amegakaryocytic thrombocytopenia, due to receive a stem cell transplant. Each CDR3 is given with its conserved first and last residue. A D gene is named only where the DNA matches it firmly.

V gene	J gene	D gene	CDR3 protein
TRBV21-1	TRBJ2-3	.	CAATGGKRGRTDTQYF
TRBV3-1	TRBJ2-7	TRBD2	CASSHGLAGSSYEQYF
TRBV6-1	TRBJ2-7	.	CASKGWRTGGTYEQYF
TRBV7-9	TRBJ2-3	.	CASSLDWGSTDTQYF
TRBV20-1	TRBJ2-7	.	CSARSSRSYEQYF
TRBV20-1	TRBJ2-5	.	CSARFLQETQYF
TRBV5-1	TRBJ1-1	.	CASSMGHTNTEAFF
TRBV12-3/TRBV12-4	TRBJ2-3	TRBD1	CASGQASTDTQYF
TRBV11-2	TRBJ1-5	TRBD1	CASSRGGGQGLNQPQHF
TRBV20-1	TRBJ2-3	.	CSASTHTGPSTDTQYF
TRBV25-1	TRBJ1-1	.	CASSDFFAELDEAFF
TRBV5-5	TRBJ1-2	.	CASSLGLPNYGYTF
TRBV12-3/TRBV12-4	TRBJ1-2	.	CASSPRRAGYTF
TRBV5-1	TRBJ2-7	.	CASSSSTRGPTYEQYF
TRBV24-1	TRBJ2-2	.	CATSDTPLRGPGTGELFF
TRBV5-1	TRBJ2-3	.	CASSQSHGSGTSSTDTQYF
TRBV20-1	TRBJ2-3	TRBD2	CSANLAGSTDTQYF
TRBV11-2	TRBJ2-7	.	CASSRRSSYEQYF
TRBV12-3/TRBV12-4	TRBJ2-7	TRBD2	CASSYIAGEQYF
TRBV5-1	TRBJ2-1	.	CASSGDWREKYEQFF
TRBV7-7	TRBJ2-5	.	CASSLAPVETQYF
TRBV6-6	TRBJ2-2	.	CASSYFGQGELFF
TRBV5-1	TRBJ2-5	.	CASSLLVQETQYF
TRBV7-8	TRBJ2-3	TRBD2	CASSLVGWRESADTQYF
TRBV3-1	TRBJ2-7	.	CASSQDGWNAYEQYF
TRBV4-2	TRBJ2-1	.	CASSQDPGWGNEQFF
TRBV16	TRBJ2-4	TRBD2	CASSQTSGSHIQYF
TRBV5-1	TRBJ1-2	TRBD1	CASSVTQGLGYTF
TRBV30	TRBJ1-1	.	CAWSVSGDGTEAFF
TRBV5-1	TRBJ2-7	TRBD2	CASSIASGSSYEQYF
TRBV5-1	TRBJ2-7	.	CASSLAGTDSYEQYF
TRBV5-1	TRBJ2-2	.	CASSEPTGAASRTGELFF
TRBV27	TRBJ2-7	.	CASSLSTGYRYEQYF
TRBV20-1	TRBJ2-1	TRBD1	CCAESGQASFPTYNEQFF
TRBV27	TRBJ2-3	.	CASSSIAGSRDTQYF
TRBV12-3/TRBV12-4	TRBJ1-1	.	CASSPGRKNTEAFF
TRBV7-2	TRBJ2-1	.	CASSLGVGGPTLNEQFF
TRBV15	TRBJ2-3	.	CATSRGLGRTSTDTQYF
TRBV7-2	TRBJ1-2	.	CASSLGADPFYGYTF
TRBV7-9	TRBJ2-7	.	CASSFLRGHEQYF
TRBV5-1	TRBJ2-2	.	CASSEGANTGELFF
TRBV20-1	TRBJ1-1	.	CSASSSLGGTEAFF
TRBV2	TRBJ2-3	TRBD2	CASKRGHTDTQYF
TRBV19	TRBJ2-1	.	CASSIVASGEQFF
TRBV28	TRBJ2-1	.	CASSGLAGRVNNEQFF